This T cell receptor beta chain was observed in a study of monozygotic twins with inflammatory bowel disease (dated by TCRdb to the late 2010s). With regard to the full study: In total, 28 monozygotic twin pairs made up the full study: 19 Danish pairs, all IBD-discordant, plus nine German pairs, of which four were IBD-concordant and five were IBD-discordant. Each individual had, on average, about 151 000 unique TCRalpha sequences and 181 000 unique TCRbeta sequences available for analysis. Within discordant pairs, disease-associated traits were sought mainly by comparing IBD patients with their genetically identical healthy co-twins. Here is what the overall study found, with its caveats: Compared with healthy twins, IBD patients had fewer clonotypes in common with other individuals, a difference most pronounced in patients showing signs of disease activity. No difference in repertoire similarity was observed between concordant and discordant twins, possibly owing to limited statistical power. Distinction between different T cell subtypes could not be achieved in the analysis. IBD patients had lower TCRbeta repertoire diversity, measured by the inverse Simpson index, than their healthy co-twins. Background noise and inter-individual variability may have been introduced into the repertoires by the differing immunosuppressive treatments among patients. The results gave no support for a single strong signal or clonotype linked to IBD.

A roughly 2.6 ml peripheral blood sample was drawn into PAXgene tubes per donor and stored at -80°C. Without any T cell sorting, total RNA was extracted from whole blood using the PAXgene blood miRNA kit on an automated QIAcube. Peripheral blood from monozygotic twin pairs concordant or discordant for inflammatory bowel disease was subjected to deep TCRalpha and TCRbeta repertoire profiling with unique molecular barcoding. Smoking habits were recorded for all twin pairs, with individuals classified as current, former or never smokers. As to this clonotype: This receptor's antigen is unknown.

The CDR3 sequence holds 13 residues, the cysteine and phenylalanine included. No DNA sequence is on record. CDR1 and CDR2 are read off the germline V gene as SQVTM and ANQGSEA. Libraries were constructed by 5' RACE. For each TCR library, approximately 4,000 ng of total RNA was used. For each sample, cDNA was synthesized in eight separate reactions using SMARTScribe reverse transcriptase. During cDNA synthesis, template switching was used to introduce unique molecular identifiers that contained a 6-nucleotide sample barcode. TCRalpha and TCRbeta cDNA was amplified in two nested PCRs of approximately 17 and 9 cycles, and bead purification was carried out after each PCR. Before amplification, the cDNA was treated with uracil DNA-glycosylase and purified using the QIAquick PCR purification kit. In the second PCR, Illumina TruSeq-compatible adapters and sample-specific barcodes were added. Library quality and concentration were checked on TapeStation and Qubit, and libraries were pooled at around 4.9 ng each. Pooled libraries were sequenced on an Illumina HiSeq2500 single-index Rapid Run with 2 x 100 bp reads and custom sequencing primers. Per the source publication's procedure: MiGEC version 1.2.6 was used for UMI-based consensus assembly to correct PCR and sequencing errors. MiXCR version 2.1.1 handled V(D)J alignment, clonotype assembly and CDR3 extraction. Normalisation of gene usage, clonotype sharing and MAIT/NKT TCR abundance was achieved by analysing the top 1000, 10 000 and 20 000 clonotypes per sample. After downsampling to 27 000 UMIs, diversity was calculated as the inverse Simpson index using the vegan R package. Statistical testing used paired Mann-Whitney U tests on the discordant twin pairs and applied Benjamini-Hochberg correction for multiple testing. One entry per CDR3 protein sequence results from the TCRdb reprocessing of the reads, with DNA left out. The V and J calls here are based on TCRdb, not the publication. For this sample, the table gives some 160,000 distinct CDR3 sequences. The ten top clones hold 6% to 9.5% of the sample.

The sequenced material came from blood. The chain couples TRBV29-1 to TRBJ1-2; the D call from TCRdb, TRBD1, cannot be confirmed without DNA. The receptor's source is a human donor with ulcerative colitis or Crohn's disease, or a healthy co-twin of an affected twin (not recorded which). The CDR3 protein sequence reads: CSAAGAGGDGYTF.